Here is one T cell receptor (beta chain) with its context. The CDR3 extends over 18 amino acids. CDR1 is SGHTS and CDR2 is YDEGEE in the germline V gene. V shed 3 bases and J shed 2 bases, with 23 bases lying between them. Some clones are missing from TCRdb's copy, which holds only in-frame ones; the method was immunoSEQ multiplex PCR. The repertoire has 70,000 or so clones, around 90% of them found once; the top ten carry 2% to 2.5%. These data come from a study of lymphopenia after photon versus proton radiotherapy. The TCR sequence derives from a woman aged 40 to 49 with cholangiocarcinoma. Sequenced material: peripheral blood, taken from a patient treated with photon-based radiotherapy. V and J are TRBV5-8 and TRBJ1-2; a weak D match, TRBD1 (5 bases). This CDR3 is CASSCSAKGSCSNYGYTF. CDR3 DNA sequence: TGTGCCAGCAGCTGCTCCGCCAAGGGGTCCTGTTCCAACTATGGCTACACCTTC.